One sample yielded the 7 T cell receptor beta chains listed below, sequenced in a study of blood T cell repertoires in COVID-19. Produced via immunoSEQ multiplex PCR; TCRdb's table is partial and in-frame only. The sample lists about 160,000 clones; 80% to 85% were seen once. Sequenced sample: peripheral blood. All receptors derive from a man between 18 and 29 years old with active or convalescent COVID-19.

This clone has a handful of counts. This chain joins TRBV19 and TRBJ2-5; TRBD2 agrees at 10 bases. Per germline, CDR1 LNHDA and CDR2 SQIVND (reference sequence). This CDR3 has 15 residues. V shed 3 bases and J 1 base; nucleotides not matched to a gene: 2. The DNA for the CDR3 is TGTGCCAGTAGTATCTCTAGCGGGGGCCAAGAGACCCAGTACTTC. The encoded protein is CASSISSGGQETQYF.

This sequence joins TRBV12-5 and TRBJ2-7; a possible D gene is TRBD1 (5 bases). Between the trimmed V and J ends, which lost 7 bases and 2 bases, there was a span of 15 bases. The CDR3 runs 14 residues. Germline V CDR1 and CDR2: LGHNT, FRNRAP. The DNA of the CDR3 is TGTGCTAGTGCGTTTAATGGGGCTCCCTACGAGCAGTACTTC. It is translated as CASAFNGAPYEQYF.

For the CDR3, the DNA is TGTGCCAGCCTAACGCGGGGAGTCGATGGCTACACCTTC. Translated, it gives CASLTRGVDGYTF. The chain employs TRBV28 and TRBJ1-2; no definite D call. Deletions cut 8 bases from V and 6 bases from J, with 16 bases between. The CDR3 runs to 13 residues. The V gene's germline CDR1 is MDHEN and CDR2 SYDVKM.

The V gene is TRBV9, the J gene TRBJ1-2; D is undetermined. The length of the CDR3 is 13 residues. Trimming removed 0 bases at V and 3 bases at J, with 6 bases between. Germline-derived CDR1 and CDR2 are SGDLS and YYNGEE. The CDR3 is CASSVDYDYGYTF. The CDR3 region has the DNA TGTGCCAGCAGCGTAGATTATGACTATGGCTACACCTTC.

This sequence joins TRBV4-2 and TRBJ2-1; D is unresolved. In germline, CDR1 is LGHNA, CDR2 YNFKEQ. The length of the CDR3 is 14 residues. Trimming removed 4 bases at V and 7 bases at J, with 14 bases between. The CDR3 region is CASSRSLVYNEQFF. Here the CDR3 DNA reads TGTGCCAGCAGCCGCTCCCTAGTTTATAATGAGCAGTTCTTC.

CDR3 DNA: TGTGCCAGCAGCCCCCAAGGTTGGGCAGGCGTGGGCGGGGAGCTGTTTTTT. Its translation: CASSPQGWAGVGGELFF. The chain employs TRBV7-7 and TRBJ2-2; D not resolved. The CDR3 runs 17 residues. From germline, CDR1 is SSHAT and CDR2 FNYEAQ (reference sequence). Trimming removed 5 bases at V and 7 bases at J, with 23 bases between.

Comments on this clone: The same CDR3 also results from other DNA sequences found in this sample. V is TRBV11-3 and J is TRBJ1-1, with no clear D. There are 13 residues in the CDR3. Trimming took 5 bases from V and 1 from J, leaving 8 bases between them. The germline V gene has CDR1 SGHNT and CDR2 YENEEA. The CDR3 DNA reads as TGTGCCAGCAGCCCGAGTCCGAACACTGAAGCTTTCTTT. Translated, it gives CASSPSPNTEAFF. Supplemented by reference TRBV11-3 and TRBJ1-1, the full variable domain reads EAGVVQSPRYKIIEKKQPVAFWCNPISGHNTLYWYLQNLGQGPELLIRYENEEAVDDSQLPKDRFSAERLKGVDSTLKIQPAELGDSAVYLCASSPSPNTEAFFGQGTRLTVV.